The clone carrying this TCR beta chain was counted a few times. These data come from a study of blood T cell repertoires in COVID-19. Turning to the study itself: Collection of acute and convalescent COVID-19 samples took place in the United States, Italy and Spain.

Germline CDR1 SEHNR, CDR2 FQNEAQ (reference sequence). The CDR3 totals 17 residues. The ends were cut back, 5 bases at V and 0 bases at J, with 19 bases in the middle. Only in-frame clones appear in the TCRdb table, and some are missing; sequencing was by immunoSEQ multiplex PCR. The sample holds 250,000 to 300,000 clones, around 86% seen once. This clonotype originated in a man aged 45-65 years with acute or convalescent COVID-19. The sample was peripheral blood. This sequence joins TRBV7-9 and TRBJ1-1, with D tentatively TRBD1 (6 bases). CDR3 DNA: TGTGCCAGCAGCCCAATGCTACAGGGTGGGATGAACACTGAAGCTTTCTTT. Protein product: CASSPMLQGGMNTEAFF.